In this sample, the clone carrying this T cell receptor beta chain turned up many times. Its cognate antigen is unknown. TCRdb itself ran the 5' RACE reads through MiXCR, one entry per CDR3 protein. In the table there are over 400,000 distinct CDR3 sequences, 23% of which are singletons. The data derive from a study of T-cell memory formation after mild COVID-19. Study-wide points: Mainly CM and EM harbored the contracting CD4+ clones; mainly EMRA harbored the CD8+ ones. A second wave expanding day 15 to 37 was CD4+-biased; contracting clones were balanced.

Germline V gene sequence: CDR1 MDHEN, CDR2 SYDVKM. The CDR3 is 14 residues long. The V end was cut by 2 bases, the J end by 1 base, with 8 bases between. The sequence was obtained from an adult woman who had mild COVID-19 (a few samples of this study predate the infection). Cell type and time point are not known. Sequenced input: PBMCs or a T cell subset sorted from them (not recorded which). The gene calls are TRBV28 and TRBJ1-2; perhaps TRBD1 as D (6 bases). The CDR3 sequence: CASSLLQGNYGYTF. The CDR3 DNA sequence: TGTGCCAGCAGTTTACTACAGGGTAACTATGGCTACACCTTC.